What follows are 23 T cell receptor beta chains derived from one specimen sequenced in a study of blood T cell repertoires in COVID-19. Sequencing used immunoSEQ multiplex PCR; TCRdb keeps in-frame clones, though not all of them. The profile shows 350,000 or so clones, about 92% of them singletons. The sequenced material came from PBMCs or T cells enriched from blood (not recorded which). These receptors all come from a woman aged 30 to 39 who had recovered from COVID-19.

This sequence joins TRBV28 and TRBJ2-7; D is undetermined. Germline loops: CDR1 MDHEN, CDR2 SYDVKM. Between the trimmed V and J ends, which lost 3 bases and 0 bases, there was a span of 9 bases. The CDR3 is 14 amino acids. CDR3 nucleotides: TGTGCCAGCAGTTTTACCGATAGCTCCTACGAGCAGTACTTC. It is translated as CASSFTDSSYEQYF.

V and J are TRBV20-1 and TRBJ2-1, with D perhaps TRBD1 (5 bases). The CDR3 has 11 residues. Deletions cut 6 bases from V and 8 bases from J, with 11 bases between. Germline lookup yields CDR1 DFQATT and CDR2 SNEGSKA (reference sequence). The CDR3 loop reads CSATEQDEQFF. The CDR3 nucleotides are TGCAGTGCCACGGAACAGGATGAGCAGTTCTTC.

This clone was recorded once. The chain links TRBV4-3 to TRBJ2-5, with a tentative D call TRBD2 (5 bases). CDR1 LGHNA and CDR2 YSLEER come from the germline V gene. V shed 0 bases and J shed 6 bases, with 14 bases lying between them. The CDR3 runs 15 residues. Here the CDR3 reads CASSQEAAERKTQYF. CDR3 nucleotide sequence: TGCGCCAGCAGCCAAGAGGCAGCGGAGCGGAAGACCCAGTACTTC.

The chain recombines TRBV18 with TRBJ1-3, with TRBD1 identical over 8 bases. There are 16 residues in the CDR3. Germline lookup yields CDR1 KGHSH and CDR2 LQKENI. The trim removed 2 bases at V and 0 bases at J, leaving 3 bases unmatched. The CDR3, as DNA: TGTGCCAGCTCACCAGACAGGGGTGTCTCTGGAAACACCATATATTTT. This gives the protein CASSPDRGVSGNTIYF.

This clone was seen just once. This chain joins TRBV4-3 and TRBJ2-2; weak D call: TRBD2 (5 bases). There are 15 residues in the CDR3. Trimming took off 4 bases at V and 0 bases at J, with 9 bases between the two ends. Germline V CDR1 and CDR2: LGHNA, YSLEER. CDR3 nucleotides: TGCGCCAGCAGCCCAGCGGCCGCGAACACCGGGGAGCTGTTTTTT. This gives the protein CASSPAAANTGELFF.

This chain uses TRBV7-2 with TRBJ2-2, with TRBD2 identical over 11 bases. This CDR3 region has 16 residues. Germline CDR1 is SGHTA and CDR2 is FQGNSA. Trimming at V came to 3 bases and at J to 6 bases, leaving 6 bases not matched to a gene. As DNA, the CDR3 is TGTGCCAGCAGCTTTGGACTAGCGGGCACAGCCGGGGAGCTGTTTTTT. Its protein is CASSFGLAGTAGELFF.

This clone was counted a single time. The rearrangement joins TRBV5-5 to TRBJ1-2; D remains ambiguous. The germline V gene encodes CDR1 SGHKS and CDR2 YYEKEE (reference sequence). This CDR3 contains 14 residues. V was pared by 0 bases and J by 8 bases, with 14 bases between. The CDR3 region is CASSLEEGWVGYTF. CDR3 bases: TGTGCCAGCAGCTTGGAAGAGGGATGGGTAGGCTACACCTTC.

The genes are TRBV27 and TRBJ1-4; 11 bases fit TRBD1. Trimming took 8 bases from V and 8 from J; bases not matched to a gene: 4. Per germline, CDR1 MNHEY and CDR2 SMNVEV (reference sequence). CDR3 size: 13 residues. Written as DNA, the CDR3 is TGTGCCAGCGCGCGGACAGGGGGCGAAAAACTGTTTTTT. Protein product: CASARTGGEKLFF.

The rearrangement joins TRBV29-1 to TRBJ1-3, with 7 bases identical to TRBD1. Germline V gene sequence: CDR1 SQVTM, CDR2 ANQGSEA. The CDR3 length is 13 residues. V gave up 4 bases and J gave up 2 bases; unmatched junction bases: 2. CDR3 residues: CSVAGTAGNTIYF. The CDR3 coding sequence is TGCAGCGTTGCAGGGACAGCTGGAAACACCATATATTTT.

The V call is TRBV28, the J call TRBJ1-5, with TRBD1 as a possible D gene (6 bases). The V end lost 1 base, the J end lost 7 bases, and 17 bases lay between the germline ends. CDR1 is MDHEN, CDR2 SYDVKM, per germline. The CDR3 loop spans 16 amino acids. The CDR3 loop reads CASSLYRELKDQPQHF. The CDR3 region has the DNA TGTGCCAGCAGTTTATACAGGGAATTAAAGGACCAGCCCCAGCATTTT.

This clone has only a few counts. Other DNA sequences in the same sample also yield this CDR3. V is TRBV5-1 and J is TRBJ1-2, with 7 bases matching TRBD1. With 2 bases clipped from V and 8 bases from J, the junction kept 3 bases outside the gene matches. Germline loops: CDR1 SGHRS, CDR2 YFSETQ. The CDR3 runs 12 residues. In DNA form, the CDR3 reads TGCGCCAGCAGCTTCCAGGGGGACGGCTACACCTTC. Translation: CASSFQGDGYTF.

This rearrangement joins TRBV27 to TRBJ2-7, with 12 bases lining up with TRBD2. Germline V CDR1 and CDR2: MNHEY, SMNVEV (reference sequence). There are 15 residues in the CDR3. After removal of 3 bases from V and 3 bases from J, the junction contained 3 bases not matched to a gene. CDR3 sequence (DNA): TGTGCCAGCAGTTTTGTGACTAGCGGGAGCTACGAGCAGTACTTC. Its protein product is CASSFVTSGSYEQYF.

V usage is TRBV7-3 and J usage is TRBJ2-3, with D tentatively TRBD1 (6 bases). Germline loops: CDR1 SGHTA, CDR2 FQGTGA. The V gene lost 5 bases and the J gene lost 4 bases, with 10 bases spanning the gap. The CDR3 loop spans 13 amino acids. CDR3 sequence (DNA): TGTGCCAGCAGCCAAAACAGGGCAGATACGCAGTATTTT. Translating it yields CASSQNRADTQYF.

This chain connects TRBV4-2 to TRBJ2-2, with a possible D match to TRBD2 (5 bases). This CDR3 has 14 residues. With 4 bases removed from V and 2 bases from J, the gap between germline ends came to 8 bases. CDR1 and CDR2 (germline): LGHNA, YNFKEQ. CDR3 region: CASSPGLNTGELFF. The DNA of the CDR3 is TGTGCCAGCAGCCCCGGACTTAACACCGGGGAGCTGTTTTTT.

The V gene is TRBV27, the J gene TRBJ2-7, with 7 nucleotides matching TRBD1. With 6 bases clipped from V and 0 bases from J, the junction kept 5 bases outside the gene matches. This CDR3 has 14 residues. Germline CDR1 and CDR2: MNHEY and SMNVEV (reference sequence). The CDR3 bases are TGTGCCAGCAGCCTTGGGACAGCCTCCTACGAGCAGTACTTC. Encoded protein: CASSLGTASYEQYF.

This clone was observed once. The rearrangement uses TRBV10-3 and TRBJ2-7, with a possible D match to TRBD2 (7 bases). CDR1 is ENHRY and CDR2 is SYGVKD in the germline V gene. With 4 bases removed from V and 2 bases from J, the gap between germline ends came to 12 bases. This CDR3 is built from 14 residues. The chain's CDR3 is CAISGGGSPYEQYF. Written as DNA, the CDR3 is TGTGCCATCAGTGGCGGGGGCTCCCCCTACGAGCAGTACTTC.

This rearrangement joins TRBV2 to TRBJ2-7; the match to TRBD2 covers 8 bases. Germline loops: CDR1 SNHLY, CDR2 FYNNEI. This CDR3 contains 14 residues. V gave up 2 bases and J gave up 4 bases; unmatched junction bases: 4. DNA for the CDR3: TGTGCCAGCAGTGAATCGGGAGGGCCTTACGAGCAGTACTTC. This gives the protein CASSESGGPYEQYF.

V is TRBV7-3 and J is TRBJ2-1, with a possible D match to TRBD1 (6 bases). In germline, CDR1 is SGHTA, CDR2 FQGTGA. V gave up 4 bases and J gave up 4 bases, with 14 bases separating them. The CDR3 has 15 residues. The CDR3 protein is CASSSSGQPYNEQFF. Here the CDR3 DNA reads TGTGCCAGCAGCTCGTCTGGACAGCCGTACAATGAGCAGTTCTTC.

The chain combines TRBV4-3 with TRBJ1-1; 9 bases map to TRBD1. Germline CDR1 LGHNA, CDR2 YSLEER. The CDR3 extends over 14 amino acids. V lost 1 base to trimming and J lost 4 bases; unmatched junction nucleotides: 1. The CDR3 here is CASSQVDRGTEAFF. CDR3 in DNA: TGCGCCAGCAGCCAAGTGGACAGGGGCACTGAAGCTTTCTTT.

CDR3 amino acids: CASSPSGEQETQYF. The CDR3 coding sequence is TGTGCCAGCTCACCCAGCGGGGAACAAGAGACCCAGTACTTC. The chain employs TRBV18 and TRBJ2-5, with TRBD2 matching over 7 bases. Germline lookup yields CDR1 KGHSH and CDR2 LQKENI. The V gene end was trimmed by 3 bases and the J gene end by 2 bases; junction bases not matched to a gene: 3. CDR3 length equals 14 residues.

The chain employs TRBV19 and TRBJ2-3; 9 bases line up with TRBD1. The CDR3 covers 15 residues. Germline V gene sequence: CDR1 LNHDA, CDR2 SQIVND (reference sequence). V gave up 4 bases and J gave up 4 bases; unmatched junction bases: 6. The CDR3 region has the DNA TGTGCCAGTAGTACATCGGGACAGGGCTCAGATACGCAGTATTTT. The encoded protein is CASSTSGQGSDTQYF.

The V call is TRBV5-1, the J call TRBJ2-5; D is possibly TRBD1 (5 bases). Per the germline V gene, CDR1 is SGHRS and CDR2 is YFSETQ. This CDR3 spans 14 amino acids. V was shortened by 4 bases and J by 4 bases, with 14 bases between the two germline ends. The CDR3 reads CASSLGARGETQYF. The CDR3 DNA sequence: TGCGCCAGCAGCCTAGGGGCCCGAGGAGAGACCCAGTACTTC.

This chain connects TRBV29-1 to TRBJ2-2; TRBD1 might be the D (5 bases). This CDR3 contains 13 residues. Germline V CDR1 and CDR2: SQVTM, ANQGSEA. The CDR3 sequence: CTGKGLNTGELFF. In DNA, the CDR3 is TGCACAGGGAAGGGGTTAAACACCGGGGAGCTGTTTTTT.